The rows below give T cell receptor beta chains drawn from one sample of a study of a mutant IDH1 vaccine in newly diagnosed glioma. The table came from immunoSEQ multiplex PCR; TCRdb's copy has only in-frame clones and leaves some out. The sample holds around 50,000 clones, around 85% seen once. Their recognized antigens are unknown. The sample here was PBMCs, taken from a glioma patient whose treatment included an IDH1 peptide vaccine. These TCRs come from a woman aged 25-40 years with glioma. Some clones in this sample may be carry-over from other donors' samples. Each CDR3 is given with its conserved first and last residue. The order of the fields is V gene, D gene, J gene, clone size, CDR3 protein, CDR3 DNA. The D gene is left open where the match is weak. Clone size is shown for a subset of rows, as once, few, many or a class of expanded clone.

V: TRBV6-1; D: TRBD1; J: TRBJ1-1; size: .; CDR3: CASSEGYGTGNTEAFF; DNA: TGTGCCAGCAGTGAAGGTTACGGGACAGGGAACACTGAAGCTTTCTTT
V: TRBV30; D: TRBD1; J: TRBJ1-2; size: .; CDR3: CAWSGGQGGGYTF; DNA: TGTGCCTGGAGTGGTGGACAGGGCGGTGGCTACACCTTC
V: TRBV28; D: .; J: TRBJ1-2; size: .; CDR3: CASSLMGGRYGYTF; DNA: TGTGCCAGCAGTTTAATGGGAGGGCGCTATGGCTACACCTTC
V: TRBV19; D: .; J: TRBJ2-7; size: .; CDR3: CASSIGRAPDEQYF; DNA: TGTGCCAGTAGTATAGGCAGGGCCCCCGACGAGCAGTACTTC
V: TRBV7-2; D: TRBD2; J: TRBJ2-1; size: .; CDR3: CASSLVSGTSYYNEQFF; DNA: TGTGCCAGCAGCTTAGTAAGTGGGACTAGCTACTACAATGAGCAGTTCTTC
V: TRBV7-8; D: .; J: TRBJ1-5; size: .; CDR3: CASSLAGQPQHF; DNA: TGTGCCAGCAGCTTAGCCGGTCAGCCCCAGCATTTT
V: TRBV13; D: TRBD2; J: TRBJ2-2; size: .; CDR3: CASGTSGSGTGELFF; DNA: TGTGCCAGCGGGACTAGCGGGAGTGGAACCGGGGAGCTGTTTTTT
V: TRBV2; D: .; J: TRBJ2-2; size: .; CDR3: CASVRGISGELFF; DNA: TGTGCCAGCGTCAGAGGGATAAGCGGGGAGCTGTTTTTT
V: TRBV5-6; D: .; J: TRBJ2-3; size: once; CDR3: CASSRNTDTQYF; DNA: TGTGCCAGCAGCCGTAACACAGATACGCAGTATTTT
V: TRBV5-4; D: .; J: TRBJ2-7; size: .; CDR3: CASTNSYEQYF; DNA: TGTGCCAGCACCAACTCCTACGAGCAGTACTTC
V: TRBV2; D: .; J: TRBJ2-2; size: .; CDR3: CASGVTGNTGELFF; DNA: TGTGCCAGCGGGGTGACTGGAAACACCGGGGAGCTGTTTTTT
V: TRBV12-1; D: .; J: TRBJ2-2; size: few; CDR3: CARTLGVKGTGELFF; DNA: TGTGCCAGGACTCTGGGGGTTAAGGGCACCGGGGAGCTGTTTTTT
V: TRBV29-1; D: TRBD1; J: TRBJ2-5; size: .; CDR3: CSVSRTGTRETQYF; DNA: TGCAGCGTTAGTCGGACAGGAACTCGGGAGACCCAGTACTTC
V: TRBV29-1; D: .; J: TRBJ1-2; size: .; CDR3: CSVEAENYGYTF; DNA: TGCAGCGTTGAAGCAGAAAACTATGGCTACACCTTC
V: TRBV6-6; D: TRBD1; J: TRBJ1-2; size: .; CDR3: CASSTPGGAWDYGYTF; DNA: TGTGCCAGCAGTACGCCAGGGGGCGCTTGGGACTATGGCTACACCTTC
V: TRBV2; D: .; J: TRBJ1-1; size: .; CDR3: CASSEARGTNTEAFF; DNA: TGTGCCAGCAGTGAAGCCAGAGGTACGAACACTGAAGCTTTCTTT
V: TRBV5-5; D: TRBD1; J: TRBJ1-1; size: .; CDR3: CASSPPREWTGWRITEAFF; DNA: TGTGCCAGCAGCCCGCCAAGAGAATGGACAGGGTGGAGAATCACTGAAGCTTTCTTT
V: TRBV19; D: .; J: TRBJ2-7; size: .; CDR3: CASSPGSYEQYF; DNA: TGTGCCAGTAGTCCGGGTTCGTACGAGCAGTACTTC
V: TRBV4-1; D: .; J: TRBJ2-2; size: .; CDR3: CASSLLPEGVGTGELFF; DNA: TGCGCCAGCAGCCTTCTTCCCGAGGGAGTGGGCACCGGGGAGCTGTTTTTT
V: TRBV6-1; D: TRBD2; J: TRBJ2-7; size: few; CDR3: CAHTSGSPNEQYF; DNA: TGTGCCCACACTAGCGGGAGTCCCAACGAGCAGTACTTC
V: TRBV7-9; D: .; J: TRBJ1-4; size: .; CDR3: CASSLGGRATNEKLFF; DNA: TGTGCCAGCAGCTTAGGGGGAAGAGCAACTAATGAAAAACTGTTTTTT
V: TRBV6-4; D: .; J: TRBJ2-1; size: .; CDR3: CASSDPGTPSSYNEQFF; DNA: TGTGCCAGCAGTGATCCCGGGACCCCGAGCTCCTACAATGAGCAGTTCTTC
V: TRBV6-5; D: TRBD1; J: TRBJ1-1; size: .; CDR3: CASSLYRGSNTEAFF; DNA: TGTGCCAGCAGCTTGTACAGGGGATCGAACACTGAAGCTTTCTTT
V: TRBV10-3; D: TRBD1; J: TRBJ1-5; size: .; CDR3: CAISESGQISNQPQHF; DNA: TGTGCCATCAGTGAGTCGGGACAGATTAGCAATCAGCCCCAGCATTTT
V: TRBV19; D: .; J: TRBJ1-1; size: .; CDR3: CASSTRGFTEAFF; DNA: TGTGCCAGTAGTACTCGGGGATTCACTGAAGCTTTCTTT
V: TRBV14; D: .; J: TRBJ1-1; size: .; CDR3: CASSQGEGNTEAFF; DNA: TGTGCCAGCAGCCAGGGAGAGGGAAACACTGAAGCTTTCTTT
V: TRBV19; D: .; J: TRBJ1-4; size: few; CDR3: CASSIGESTAEKLFF; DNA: TGTGCCAGTAGTATTGGGGAATCCACCGCTGAAAAACTGTTTTTT
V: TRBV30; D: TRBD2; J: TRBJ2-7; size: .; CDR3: CAWSVGAGVKGEQYF; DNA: TGTGCCTGGAGTGTAGGAGCGGGAGTCAAAGGCGAGCAGTACTTC
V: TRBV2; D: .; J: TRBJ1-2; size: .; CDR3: CASSPGLNYGYTF; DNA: TGTGCCAGCAGTCCCGGCCTTAACTATGGCTACACCTTC
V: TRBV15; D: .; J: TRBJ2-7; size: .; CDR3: CATSRRGLVSSYEQYF; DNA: TGTGCCACCAGCAGGAGAGGTCTTGTAAGCTCCTACGAGCAGTACTTC
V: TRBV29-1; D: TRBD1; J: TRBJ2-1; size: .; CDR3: CSVEDSGGVRDEQFF; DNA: TGCAGCGTTGAAGATTCAGGGGGAGTCCGGGATGAGCAGTTCTTC
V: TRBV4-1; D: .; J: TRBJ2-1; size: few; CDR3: CASSHYNEQFF; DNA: TGCGCCAGCAGCCACTACAATGAGCAGTTCTTC